The TCR beta chain under discussion was sequenced for a study of T cell responses to AZD1222 COVID-19 vaccine. Study-wide results and caveats: Donor demographics were predominantly white British with a female majority; clonal diversity may be underestimated. Spike-spanning, vaccine-associated CD4 TCRs were dominant at 160-218 and 743-854.

Germline-derived CDR1 and CDR2 are MNHEY and SMNVEV (reference sequence). Trimming pared 5 bases from V and 9 bases from J, leaving 19 bases between. This CDR3 contains 14 residues. Method: immunoSEQ multiplex PCR; TCRdb's copy keeps in-frame clones and lacks some. The profile covers 150,000 to 200,000 clones, with about 87% appearing a single time and around 2.5% taken by the ten largest. A note on this clone: Its antigen is not known.

Sequenced material: peripheral blood, taken on day 0 of MenACWY control vaccination. This chain links TRBV27 with TRBJ1-2, with a weak D call TRBD1 (5 bases). The sequence was collected from an adult in good health. CDR3 residues: CASSPTRQPYSYTF. DNA for the CDR3: TGTGCCAGCAGTCCGACCCGACAGCCCTACAGCTACACCTTC.